This T cell receptor (beta chain) is drawn from a study of T cells in Graves' hyperthyroidism and ophthalmopathy (dated by TCRdb to about 2019). Study-level background: Peripheral blood was collected at initial diagnosis, before any treatment. The 75 to 100 discovery patients were divided at random into training and test sets in a 7:3 ratio. The paper reports TCR Vbeta CDR3 sequencing of approximately 130 peripheral blood samples: some 41 ophthalmopathy, over 70 hyperthyroidism and 17 progressor patients. After blood sampling, hyperthyroidism patients were treated with methimazole at a starting dose of 30 mg daily, and ophthalmopathy patients were treated with high-dose intravenous methylprednisolone. Whether ophthalmopathy could be predicted prospectively was tested in an independent validation cohort made up of roughly 19 hyperthyroidism patients plus 17 patients who later progressed to ophthalmopathy. TCR V-J signatures able to tell the groups apart were searched for in a discovery cohort of 90 to 100 patients, of whom under 45 had Graves' ophthalmopathy and around 57 had stable Graves' hyperthyroidism. In roughly six Graves' hyperthyroidism patients, the study also compared T-cell repertoires from thyroid tissue with T-cell repertoires from blood. Overall results and qualifications from the work: In validation, the model predicted progression to ophthalmopathy with 55% to 71% sensitivity and 72% to 85% specificity, a median of about 6 months before onset. Sample size was not statistically predetermined, and blinding of investigators to group allocation was not performed. Most expanded thyroid clonotypes (frequency above 0.001) were also detected in blood, suggesting blood repertoires may reflect thyroid immune responses. Ophthalmopathy was separated from stable hyperthyroidism by a 13 V-J signature model, with roughly 88% sensitivity and about 81% specificity obtained in cross-validation and 80%/75% obtained in testing.

Amplification of TCR beta CDR3 regions was carried out from RNA transcripts. The TCR CDR3 was subjected to a first round of RT-PCR using the HTBI primer set and the Qiagen OneStep RT-PCR kit. A second multiplex PCR round built the libraries, followed by size selection and purification. Paired-end sequencing of the libraries was performed with 100 bp reads on an Illumina HiSeq2000. In the authors' own workflow: Raw data were processed with SOAPnuke, discarding reads with adapters, uncalled bases, mean Phred below 15, or no exact constant-primer or identifier match. COPE v1.2.5 was used to merge high-quality paired reads, and clonotypes were defined as unique nucleotide sequences. Clonotypes were aligned to IMGT TRBV, TRBD and TRBJ reference segments using MiTCR v1.1. Only V-J combinations with frequency above 0.0001, covering roughly 99% of repertoires, were analysed. The TCS score was defined as the ratio of F50 (clonal expansion) to E x V (chaos), calculated using BLOSUM62-based TCRdist between CDR3 peptides within each V-J. Welch's t-statistics and random forest reduced roughly 540 V-J features to roughly 13, which were used in a naive Bayes classifier (R e1071). Thyroid-blood repertoire similarity was quantified with the Morisita-Horn index. The raw public reads went through TCRdb reprocessing: fastp at Q25, MiXCR clone calling, in-frame beta chains kept. Each CDR3 protein appears once, grouped with its most common genes and DNA. The V and J calls, along with clone size, are taken from TCRdb and not from the paper's own processing. This sample is represented by hundreds of thousands of distinct CDR3 sequences; over 12% of them were singletons. The top ten clones comprise roughly 4.5% of the sample.

In this sample, this clonotype turned up many times. Its specific antigen is unknown. It has no much larger one-base neighbor in the sample; base qualities were not kept. Moderately to severely active disease, a Clinical Activity Score of at least 3, a NOSPECS grade of at least 4, and a duration under 3 months were present in ophthalmopathy patients. The study excluded patients with uncontrolled infections, other autoimmune diseases, pregnancy or lactation. Diagnoses relied on clinical symptoms, serum thyroxine and TRAb, thyroid ultrasound and orbital computed tomography. PBMCs were separated from over 9 ml of fresh peripheral blood using Ficoll-Paque density gradient centrifugation. Trizol reagent was used to extract total RNA, and RNA quality was then checked on an Agilent 2100 Bioanalyzer. V loses 3 bases at its end and J loses 5 bases; junction bases beyond the gene matches: 6. The CDR3 goes from the cysteine to the phenylalanine over 15 residues. Of the read, only the CDR3 DNA is kept; its 45 bases are in frame from base 1. Looking up the germline V gene yields CDR1 MGHRA and CDR2 YSYEKL.

The TCR sequence derives from a woman in her 40s with Graves' ophthalmopathy. The sequence links TRBV4-1 to TRBJ1-5, with 8 bases matching TRBD1. The specimen was blood. The DNA sequence reads TGCGCCAGCAGCCACACAGGACAGGGTGATCAGCCCCAGCATTTT. The resulting protein is CASSHTGQGDQPQHF.